The clone carrying this T cell receptor beta chain came up once. Germline-derived CDR1 and CDR2 are SGHRS and YFSETQ. The CDR3 runs to 15 residues. V shed 0 bases and J shed 1 base, with 9 bases lying between them. TCRdb keeps only in-frame clones here, not all; method: immunoSEQ multiplex PCR. The table lists some 83,000 clones, more than 70% of them singletons, with 0.47% in the top ten. The data stem from a study of blood T cell repertoires in COVID-19. J is TRBJ2-3 and V is TRBV5-1, with TRBD1 as a possible D gene (5 bases). The sequence was obtained from a man in his 60s with acute or convalescent COVID-19. What was sequenced was peripheral blood. The CDR3 coding sequence is TGCGCCAGCAGCTTGGCACAGGTGGGCACAGATACGCAGTATTTT. It encodes CASSLAQVGTDTQYF.